This TCR beta chain was found in a study of T cell responses to AZD1222 COVID-19 vaccine. Profiling relied on immunoSEQ multiplex PCR, and the TCRdb table lists in-frame clones only, not all of them. Among 86,000 or so clones, about 89% were seen once, and the ten largest hold 3.5% to 5.5%. This TCR came from an adult in good health. Sequences were derived from peripheral blood, sampled on day 0 of MenACWY control vaccination.

Written as DNA, the CDR3 is TGTGCCAGCAGTTACGAGGGGGCAGGGGGCTACACCTTC. Protein sequence: CASSYEGAGGYTF. The rearrangement uses TRBV6-5 and TRBJ1-2; 7 bases match TRBD1. V trimming: 2 bases; J trimming: 8 bases; junction bases outside the gene matches: 5. The CDR3 is made up of 13 amino acids. CDR1 is MNHEY and CDR2 is SVGAGI in the germline V gene.